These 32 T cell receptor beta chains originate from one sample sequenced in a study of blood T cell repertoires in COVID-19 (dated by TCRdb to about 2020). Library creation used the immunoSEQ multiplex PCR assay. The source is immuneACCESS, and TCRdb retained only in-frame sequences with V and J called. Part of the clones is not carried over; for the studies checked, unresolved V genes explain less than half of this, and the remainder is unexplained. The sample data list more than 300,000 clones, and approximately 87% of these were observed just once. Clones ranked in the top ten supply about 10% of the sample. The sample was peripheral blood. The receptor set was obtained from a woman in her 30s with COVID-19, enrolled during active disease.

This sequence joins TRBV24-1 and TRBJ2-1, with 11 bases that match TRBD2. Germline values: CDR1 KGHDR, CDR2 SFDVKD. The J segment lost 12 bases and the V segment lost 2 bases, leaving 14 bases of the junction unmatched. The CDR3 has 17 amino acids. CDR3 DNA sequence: TGTGCCACCAGTGATTCCTCCCATAGCGGGAGGGACCTACGGCAGTTCTTC. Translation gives CATSDSSHSGRDLRQFF.

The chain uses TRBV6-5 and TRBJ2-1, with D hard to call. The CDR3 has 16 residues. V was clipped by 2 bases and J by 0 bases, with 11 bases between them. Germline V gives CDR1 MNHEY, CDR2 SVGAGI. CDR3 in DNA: TGTGCCAGCAGTTACGGTCCAGAAGTCTCCTACAATGAGCAGTTCTTC. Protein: CASSYGPEVSYNEQFF.

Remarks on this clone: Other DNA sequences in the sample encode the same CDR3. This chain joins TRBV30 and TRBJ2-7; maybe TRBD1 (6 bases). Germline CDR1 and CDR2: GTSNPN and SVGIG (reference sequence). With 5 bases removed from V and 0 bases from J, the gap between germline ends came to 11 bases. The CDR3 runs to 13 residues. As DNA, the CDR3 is TGTGCCTGGTCGCTGGACAGCTCCTACGAGCAGTACTTC. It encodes CAWSLDSSYEQYF. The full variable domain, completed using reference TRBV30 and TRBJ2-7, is SQTIHQWPATLVQPVGSPLSLECTVEGTSNPNLYWYRQAAGRGLQLLFYSVGIGQISSEVPQNLSASRPQDRQFILSSKKLLLSDSGFYLCAWSLDSSYEQYFGPGTRLTVT.

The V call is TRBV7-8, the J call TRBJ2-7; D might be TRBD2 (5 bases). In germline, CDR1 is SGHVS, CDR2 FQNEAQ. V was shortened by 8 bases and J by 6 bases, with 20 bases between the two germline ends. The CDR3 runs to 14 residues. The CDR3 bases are TGTGCCAGCTTAGAAAGCCGGGCTAGCCGCGAGCAGTACTTC. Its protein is CASLESRASREQYF.

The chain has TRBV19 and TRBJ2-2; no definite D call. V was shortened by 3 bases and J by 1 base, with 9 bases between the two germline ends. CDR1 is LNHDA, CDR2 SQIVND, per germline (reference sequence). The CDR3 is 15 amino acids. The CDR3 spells CASSMGRLNTGELFF. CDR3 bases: TGTGCCAGTAGTATGGGCAGGTTGAACACCGGGGAGCTGTTTTTT.

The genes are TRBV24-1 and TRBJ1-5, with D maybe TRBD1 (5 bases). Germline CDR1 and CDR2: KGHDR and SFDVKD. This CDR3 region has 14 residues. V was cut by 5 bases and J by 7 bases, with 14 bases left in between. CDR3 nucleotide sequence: TGTGCCACCAGTGTCGGGGGGGAAGGCCAGCCCCAGCATTTT. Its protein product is CATSVGGEGQPQHF.

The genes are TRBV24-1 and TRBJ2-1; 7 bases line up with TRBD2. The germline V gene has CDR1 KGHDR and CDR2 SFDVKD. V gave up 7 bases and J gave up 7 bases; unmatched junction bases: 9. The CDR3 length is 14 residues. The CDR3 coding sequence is TGTGCCACCAGAGAGAGCTTGGGGGGGAATGAGCAGTTCTTC. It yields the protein CATRESLGGNEQFF.

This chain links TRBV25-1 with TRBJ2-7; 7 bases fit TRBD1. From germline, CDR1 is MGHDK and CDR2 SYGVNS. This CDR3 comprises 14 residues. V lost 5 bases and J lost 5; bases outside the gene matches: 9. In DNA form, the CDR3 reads TGTGCCAGCAGTACTCGACAGGGTAAAGACGAGCAGTACTTC. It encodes CASSTRQGKDEQYF.

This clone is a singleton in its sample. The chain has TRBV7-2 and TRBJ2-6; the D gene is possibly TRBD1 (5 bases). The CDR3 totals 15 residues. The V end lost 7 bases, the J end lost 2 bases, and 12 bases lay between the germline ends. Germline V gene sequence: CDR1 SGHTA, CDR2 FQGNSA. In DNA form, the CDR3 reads TGTGCCAGCAACCCAGGGAATGCTGGGGCCAACGTCCTGACTTTC. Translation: CASNPGNAGANVLTF.

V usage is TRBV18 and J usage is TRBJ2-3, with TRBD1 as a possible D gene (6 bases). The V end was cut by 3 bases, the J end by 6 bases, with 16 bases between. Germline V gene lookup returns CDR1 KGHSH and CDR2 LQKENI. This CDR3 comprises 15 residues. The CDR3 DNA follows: TGTGCCAGCTCACCCCCGGGACACCCTGGGGATACGCAGTATTTT. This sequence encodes CASSPPGHPGDTQYF.

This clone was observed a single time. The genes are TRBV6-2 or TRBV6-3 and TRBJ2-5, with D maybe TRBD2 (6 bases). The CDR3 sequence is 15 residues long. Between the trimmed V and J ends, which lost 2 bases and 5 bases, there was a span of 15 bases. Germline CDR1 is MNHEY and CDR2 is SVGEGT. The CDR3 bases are TGTGCCAGCAGTTACCTGACTAGTCTCCAGGAGACCCAGTACTTC. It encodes CASSYLTSLQETQYF.

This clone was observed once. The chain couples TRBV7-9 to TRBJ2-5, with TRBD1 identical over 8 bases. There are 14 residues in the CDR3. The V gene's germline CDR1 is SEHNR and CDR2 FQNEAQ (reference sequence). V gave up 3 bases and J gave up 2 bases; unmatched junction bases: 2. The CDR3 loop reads CASSFYRGQETQYF. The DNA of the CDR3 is TGTGCCAGCAGCTTTTACAGGGGGCAAGAGACCCAGTACTTC. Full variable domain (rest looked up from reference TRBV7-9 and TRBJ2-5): DTGVSQNPRHKITKRGQNVTFRCDPISEHNRLYWYRQTLGQGPEFLTYFQNEAQLEKSRLLSDRFSAERPKGSFSTLEIQRTEQGDSAMYLCASSFYRGQETQYFGPGTRLLVL.

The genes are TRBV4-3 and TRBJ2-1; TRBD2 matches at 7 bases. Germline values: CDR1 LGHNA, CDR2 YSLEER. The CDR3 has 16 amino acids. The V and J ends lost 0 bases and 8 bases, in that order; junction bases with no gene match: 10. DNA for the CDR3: TGCGCCAGCAGCCAAGATGTCGCGGGAGTAGGATATGAGCAGTTCTTC. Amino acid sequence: CASSQDVAGVGYEQFF.

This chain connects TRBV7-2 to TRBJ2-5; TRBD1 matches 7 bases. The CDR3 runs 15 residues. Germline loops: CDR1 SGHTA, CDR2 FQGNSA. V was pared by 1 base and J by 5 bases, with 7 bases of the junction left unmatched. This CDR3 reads CASSLGDRDVETQYF. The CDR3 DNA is TGTGCCAGCAGCTTAGGCGACAGGGACGTTGAGACCCAGTACTTC.

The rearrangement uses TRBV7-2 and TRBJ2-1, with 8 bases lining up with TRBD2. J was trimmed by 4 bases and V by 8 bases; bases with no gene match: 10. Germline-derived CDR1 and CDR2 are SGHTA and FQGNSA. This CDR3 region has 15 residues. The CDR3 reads CASGVLADHYNEQFF. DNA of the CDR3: TGTGCCAGCGGGGTACTAGCGGACCATTACAATGAGCAGTTCTTC.

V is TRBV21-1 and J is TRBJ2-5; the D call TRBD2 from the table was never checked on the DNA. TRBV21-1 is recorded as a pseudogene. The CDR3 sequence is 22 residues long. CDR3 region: CASSKGDRFKSGLAGLQETQYF. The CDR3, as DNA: TGTGCCAGCAGCAAAGGGGACAGATTTAAATCGGGACTAGCGGGCCTCCAAGAGACCCAGTACTTC.

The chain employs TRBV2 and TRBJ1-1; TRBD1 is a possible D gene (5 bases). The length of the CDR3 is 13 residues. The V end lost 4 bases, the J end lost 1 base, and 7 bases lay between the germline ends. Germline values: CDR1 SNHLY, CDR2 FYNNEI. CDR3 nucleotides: TGTGCCAGCAGTGGCAGGGAGAACACTGAAGCTTTCTTT. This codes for CASSGRENTEAFF. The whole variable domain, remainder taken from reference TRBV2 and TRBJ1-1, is EPEVTQTPSHQVTQMGQEVILRCVPISNHLYFYWYRQILGQKVEFLVSFYNNEISEKSEIFDDQFSVERPDGSNFTLKIRSTKLEDSAMYFCASSGRENTEAFFGQGTRLTVV.

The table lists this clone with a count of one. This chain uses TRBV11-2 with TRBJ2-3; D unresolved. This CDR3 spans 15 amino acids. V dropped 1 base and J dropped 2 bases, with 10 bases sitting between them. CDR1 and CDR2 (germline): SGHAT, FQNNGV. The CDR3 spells CASSLVALPTDTQYF. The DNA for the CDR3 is TGTGCCAGCAGCTTAGTTGCACTTCCCACAGATACGCAGTATTTT.

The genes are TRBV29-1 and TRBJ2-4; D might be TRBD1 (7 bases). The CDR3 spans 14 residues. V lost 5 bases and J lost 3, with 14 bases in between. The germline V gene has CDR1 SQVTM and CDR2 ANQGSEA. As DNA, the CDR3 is TGCAGCGTTCGGGCAGGGGGGAGCAAAAACATTCAGTACTTC. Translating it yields CSVRAGGSKNIQYF.

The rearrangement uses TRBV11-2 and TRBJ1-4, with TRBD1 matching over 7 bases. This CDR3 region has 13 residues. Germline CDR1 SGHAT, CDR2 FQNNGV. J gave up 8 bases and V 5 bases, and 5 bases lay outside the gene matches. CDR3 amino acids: CASSVGTAEKLFF. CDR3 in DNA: TGTGCCAGCAGCGTCGGGACAGCCGAAAAACTGTTTTTT.

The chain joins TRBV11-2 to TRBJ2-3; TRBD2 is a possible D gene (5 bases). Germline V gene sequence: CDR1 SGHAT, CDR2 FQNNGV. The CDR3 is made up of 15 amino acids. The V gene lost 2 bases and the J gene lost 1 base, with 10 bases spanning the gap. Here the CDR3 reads CASSLILAGTDTQYF. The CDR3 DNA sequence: TGTGCCAGCAGCTTAATCCTAGCAGGCACAGATACGCAGTATTTT.

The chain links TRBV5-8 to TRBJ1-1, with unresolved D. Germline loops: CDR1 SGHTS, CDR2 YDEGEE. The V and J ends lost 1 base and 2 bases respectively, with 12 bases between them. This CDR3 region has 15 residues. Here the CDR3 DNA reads TGTGCCAGCAGCTTGTTCATGGCATTTAACACTGAAGCTTTCTTT. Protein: CASSLFMAFNTEAFF.

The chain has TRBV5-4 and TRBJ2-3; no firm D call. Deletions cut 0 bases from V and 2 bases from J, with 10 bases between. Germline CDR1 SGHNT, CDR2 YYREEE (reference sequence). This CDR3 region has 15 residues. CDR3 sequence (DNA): TGTGCCAGCAGCTTGGTGCCTACCCCCACAGATACGCAGTATTTT. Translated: CASSLVPTPTDTQYF. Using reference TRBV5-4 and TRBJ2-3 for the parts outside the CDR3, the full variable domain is ETGVTQSPTHLIKTRGQQVTLRCSSQSGHNTVSWYQQALGQGPQFIFQYYREEENGRGNFPPRFSGLQFPNYSSELNVNALELDDSALYLCASSLVPTPTDTQYFGPGTRLTVL.

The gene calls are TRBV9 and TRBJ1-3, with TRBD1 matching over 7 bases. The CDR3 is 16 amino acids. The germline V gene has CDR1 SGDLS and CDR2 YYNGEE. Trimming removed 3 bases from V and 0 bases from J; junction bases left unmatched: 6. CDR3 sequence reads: CASSADRAFSGNTIYF. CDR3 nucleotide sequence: TGTGCCAGCAGCGCCGACAGGGCCTTCTCTGGAAACACCATATATTTT.

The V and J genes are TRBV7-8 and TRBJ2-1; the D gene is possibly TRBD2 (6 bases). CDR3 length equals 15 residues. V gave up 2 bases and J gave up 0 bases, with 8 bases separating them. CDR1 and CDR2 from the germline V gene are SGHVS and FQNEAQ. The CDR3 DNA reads TGTGCCAGCAGCTTACCGGGGGACTCCTACAATGAGCAGTTCTTC. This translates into CASSLPGDSYNEQFF. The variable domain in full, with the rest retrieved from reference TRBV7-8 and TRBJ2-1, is GAGVSQSPRYKVAKRGQDVALRCDPISGHVSLFWYQQALGQGPEFLTYFQNEAQLDKSGLPSDRFFAERPEGSVSTLKIQRTQQEDSAVYLCASSLPGDSYNEQFFGPGTRLTVL.

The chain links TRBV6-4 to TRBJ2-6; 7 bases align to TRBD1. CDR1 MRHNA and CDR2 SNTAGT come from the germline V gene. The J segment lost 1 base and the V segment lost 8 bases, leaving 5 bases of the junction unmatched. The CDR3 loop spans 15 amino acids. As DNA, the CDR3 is TGTGCCAGCCAACCACAGGGGTCTGGGGCCAACGTCCTGACTTTC. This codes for CASQPQGSGANVLTF.

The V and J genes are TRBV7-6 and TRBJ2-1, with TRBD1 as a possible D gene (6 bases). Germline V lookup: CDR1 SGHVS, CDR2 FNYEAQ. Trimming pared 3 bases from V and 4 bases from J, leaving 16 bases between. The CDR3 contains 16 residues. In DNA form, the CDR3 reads TGTGCCAGCAGCTTCAGCACTGGACAGCCATACAATGAGCAGTTCTTC. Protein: CASSFSTGQPYNEQFF.

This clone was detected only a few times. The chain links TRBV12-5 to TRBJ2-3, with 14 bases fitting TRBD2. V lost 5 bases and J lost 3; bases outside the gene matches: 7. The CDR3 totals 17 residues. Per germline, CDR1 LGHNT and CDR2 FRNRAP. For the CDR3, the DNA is TGTGCTAGTGGTCCGACTAGCGGGAGGGCCAATACAGATACGCAGTATTTT. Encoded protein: CASGPTSGRANTDTQYF.

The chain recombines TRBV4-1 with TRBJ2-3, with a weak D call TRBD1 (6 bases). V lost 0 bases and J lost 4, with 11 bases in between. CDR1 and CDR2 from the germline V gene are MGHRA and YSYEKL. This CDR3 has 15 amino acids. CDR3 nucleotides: TGCGCCAGCAGCCAAGATTTTCAGGGGTCAGATACGCAGTATTTT. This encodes CASSQDFQGSDTQYF.

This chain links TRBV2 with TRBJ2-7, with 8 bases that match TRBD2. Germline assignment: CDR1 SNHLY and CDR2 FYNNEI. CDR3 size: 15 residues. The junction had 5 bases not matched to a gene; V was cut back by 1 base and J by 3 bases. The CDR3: CASSEEVAGNYEQYF. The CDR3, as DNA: TGTGCCAGCAGTGAAGAGGTAGCGGGGAACTACGAGCAGTACTTC.

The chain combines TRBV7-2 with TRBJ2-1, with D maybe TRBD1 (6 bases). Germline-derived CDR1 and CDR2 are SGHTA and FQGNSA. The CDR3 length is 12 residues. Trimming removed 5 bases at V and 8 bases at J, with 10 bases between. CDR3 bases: TGTGCCAGCAGCCCCAGGGGTCATGAGCAGTTCTTC. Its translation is CASSPRGHEQFF.

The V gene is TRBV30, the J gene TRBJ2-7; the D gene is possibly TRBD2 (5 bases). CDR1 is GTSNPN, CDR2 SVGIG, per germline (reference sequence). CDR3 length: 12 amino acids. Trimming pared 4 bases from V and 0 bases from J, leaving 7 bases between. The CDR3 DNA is TGTGCCTGGACGGGGAGCTCCTACGAGCAGTACTTC. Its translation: CAWTGSSYEQYF. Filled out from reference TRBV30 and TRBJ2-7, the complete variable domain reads SQTIHQWPATLVQPVGSPLSLECTVEGTSNPNLYWYRQAAGRGLQLLFYSVGIGQISSEVPQNLSASRPQDRQFILSSKKLLLSDSGFYLCAWTGSSYEQYFGPGTRLTVT.